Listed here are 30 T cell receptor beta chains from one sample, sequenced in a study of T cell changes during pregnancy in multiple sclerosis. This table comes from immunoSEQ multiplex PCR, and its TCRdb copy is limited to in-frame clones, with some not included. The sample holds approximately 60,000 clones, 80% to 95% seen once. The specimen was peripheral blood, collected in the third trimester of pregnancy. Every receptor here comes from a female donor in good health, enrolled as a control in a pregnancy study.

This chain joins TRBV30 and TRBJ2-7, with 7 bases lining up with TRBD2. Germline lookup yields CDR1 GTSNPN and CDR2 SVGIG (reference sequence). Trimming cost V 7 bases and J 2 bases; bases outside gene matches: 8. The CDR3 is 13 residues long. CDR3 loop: CAYSGTTAYEQYF. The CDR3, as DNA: TGTGCCTATTCCGGGACTACCGCCTACGAGCAGTACTTC. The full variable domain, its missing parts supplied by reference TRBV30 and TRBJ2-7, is SQTIHQWPATLVQPVGSPLSLECTVEGTSNPNLYWYRQAAGRGLQLLFYSVGIGQISSEVPQNLSASRPQDRQFILSSKKLLLSDSGFYLCAYSGTTAYEQYFGPGTRLTVT.

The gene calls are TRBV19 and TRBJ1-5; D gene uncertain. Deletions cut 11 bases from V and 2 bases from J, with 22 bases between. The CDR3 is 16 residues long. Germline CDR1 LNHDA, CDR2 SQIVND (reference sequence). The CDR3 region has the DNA TGTGCCTACCCCCTAATCGGCGGATTGCGCAATCAGCCCCAGCATTTT. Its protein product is CAYPLIGGLRNQPQHF. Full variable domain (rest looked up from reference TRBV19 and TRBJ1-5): DGGITQSPKYLFRKEGQNVTLSCEQNLNHDAMYWYRQDPGQGLRLIYYSQIVNDFQKGDIAEGYSVSREKKESFPLTVTSAQKNPTAFYLCAYPLIGGLRNQPQHFGDGTRLSIL.

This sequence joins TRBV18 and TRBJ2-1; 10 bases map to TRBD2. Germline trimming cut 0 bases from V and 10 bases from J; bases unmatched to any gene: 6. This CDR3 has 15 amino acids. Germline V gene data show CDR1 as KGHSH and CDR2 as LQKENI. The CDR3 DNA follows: TGTGCCAGCTCACCACCGGCTAGCGGGAGCGGCGAGCAGTTCTTC. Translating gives CASSPPASGSGEQFF.

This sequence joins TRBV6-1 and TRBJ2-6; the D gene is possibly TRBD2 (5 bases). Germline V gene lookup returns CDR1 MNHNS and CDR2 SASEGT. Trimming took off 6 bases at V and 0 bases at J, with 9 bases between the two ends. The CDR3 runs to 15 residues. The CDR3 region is CASSREGSGANVLTF. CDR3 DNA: TGTGCCAGCAGCCGCGAGGGCTCTGGGGCCAACGTCCTGACTTTC.

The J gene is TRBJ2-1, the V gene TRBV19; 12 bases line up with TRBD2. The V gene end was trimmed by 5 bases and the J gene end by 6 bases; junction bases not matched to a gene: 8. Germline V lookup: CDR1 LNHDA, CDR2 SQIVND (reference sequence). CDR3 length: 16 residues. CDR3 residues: CASSVPTSGGPNEQFF. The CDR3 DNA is TGTGCCAGTAGTGTCCCCACTAGCGGGGGGCCCAATGAGCAGTTCTTC.

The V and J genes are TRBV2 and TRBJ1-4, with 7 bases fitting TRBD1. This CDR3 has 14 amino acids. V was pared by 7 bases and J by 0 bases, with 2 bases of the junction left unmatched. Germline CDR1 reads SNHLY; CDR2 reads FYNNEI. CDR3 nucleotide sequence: TGTGCCAGCAAACAGGGGCCAACTAATGAAAAACTGTTTTTT. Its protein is CASKQGPTNEKLFF. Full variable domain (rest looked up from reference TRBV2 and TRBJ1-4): EPEVTQTPSHQVTQMGQEVILRCVPISNHLYFYWYRQILGQKVEFLVSFYNNEISEKSEIFDDQFSVERPDGSNFTLKIRSTKLEDSAMYFCASKQGPTNEKLFFGSGTQLSVL.

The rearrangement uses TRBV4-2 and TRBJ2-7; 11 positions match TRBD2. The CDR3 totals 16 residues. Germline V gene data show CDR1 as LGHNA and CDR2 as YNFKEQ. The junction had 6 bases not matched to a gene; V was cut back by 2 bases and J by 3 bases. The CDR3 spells CASSQSTGTSGYEQYF. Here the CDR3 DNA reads TGTGCCAGCAGCCAATCAACCGGGACTAGCGGCTACGAGCAGTACTTC.

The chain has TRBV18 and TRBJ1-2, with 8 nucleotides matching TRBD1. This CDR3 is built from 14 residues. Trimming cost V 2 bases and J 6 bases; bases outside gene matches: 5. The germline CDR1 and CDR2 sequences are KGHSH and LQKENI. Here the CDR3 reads CASSPTTGADGYTF. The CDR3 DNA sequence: TGTGCCAGCTCACCAACGACAGGGGCGGATGGCTACACCTTC.

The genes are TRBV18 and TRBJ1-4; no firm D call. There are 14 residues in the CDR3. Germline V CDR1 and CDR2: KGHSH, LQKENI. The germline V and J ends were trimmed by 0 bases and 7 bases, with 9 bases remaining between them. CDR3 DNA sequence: TGTGCCAGCTCACCACCCGGGTCTCGTGAAAAACTGTTTTTT. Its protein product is CASSPPGSREKLFF.

CDR3 coding DNA: TGTGCCAGCAGCGTAGCTGTGGAGGCCGGGGAGCTGTTTTTT. It is translated as CASSVAVEAGELFF. The genes are TRBV9 and TRBJ2-2, with TRBD2 as a possible D gene (5 bases). Germline values: CDR1 SGDLS, CDR2 YYNGEE. CDR3 length: 14 residues. The V end lost 0 bases, the J end lost 6 bases, and 9 bases lay between the germline ends.

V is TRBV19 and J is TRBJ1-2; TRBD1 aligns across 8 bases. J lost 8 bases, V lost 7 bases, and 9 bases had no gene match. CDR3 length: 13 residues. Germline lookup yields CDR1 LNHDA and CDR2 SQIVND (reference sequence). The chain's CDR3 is CASIGQGLSGYTF. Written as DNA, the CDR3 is TGTGCCAGTATCGGACAGGGTTTATCGGGCTACACCTTC. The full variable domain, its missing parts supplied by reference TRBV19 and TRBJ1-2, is DGGITQSPKYLFRKEGQNVTLSCEQNLNHDAMYWYRQDPGQGLRLIYYSQIVNDFQKGDIAEGYSVSREKKESFPLTVTSAQKNPTAFYLCASIGQGLSGYTFGSGTRLTVV.

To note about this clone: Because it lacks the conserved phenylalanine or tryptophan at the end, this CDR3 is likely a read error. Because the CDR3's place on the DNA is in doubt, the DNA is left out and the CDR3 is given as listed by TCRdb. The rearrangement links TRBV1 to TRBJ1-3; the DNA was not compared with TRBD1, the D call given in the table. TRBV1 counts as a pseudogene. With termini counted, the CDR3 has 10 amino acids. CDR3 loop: CTSSQGQNRD.

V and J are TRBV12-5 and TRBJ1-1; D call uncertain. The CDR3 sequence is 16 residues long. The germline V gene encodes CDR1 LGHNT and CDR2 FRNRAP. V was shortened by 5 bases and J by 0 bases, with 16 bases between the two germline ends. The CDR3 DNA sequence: TGTGCTAGTGGTCCCATTCGGTCCACGATGAACACTGAAGCTTTCTTT. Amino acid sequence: CASGPIRSTMNTEAFF.

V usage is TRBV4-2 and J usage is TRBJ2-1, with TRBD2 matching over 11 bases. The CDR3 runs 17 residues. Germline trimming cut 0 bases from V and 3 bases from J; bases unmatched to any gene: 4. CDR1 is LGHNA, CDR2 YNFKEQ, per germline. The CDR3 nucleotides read TGTGCCAGCAGCCAAGATTGGGGACTAGCGGACTACAATGAGCAGTTCTTC. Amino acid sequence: CASSQDWGLADYNEQFF.

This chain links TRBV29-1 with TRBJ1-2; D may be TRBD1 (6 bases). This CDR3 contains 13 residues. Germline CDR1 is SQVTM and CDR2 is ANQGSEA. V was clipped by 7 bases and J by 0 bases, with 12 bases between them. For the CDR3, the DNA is TGCAGCGCCCTGACAGGAGCTAACTATGGCTACACCTTC. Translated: CSALTGANYGYTF. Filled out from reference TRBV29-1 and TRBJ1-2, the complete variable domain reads SAVISQKPSRDICQRGTSLTIQCQVDSQVTMMFWYRQQPGQSLTLIATANQGSEATYESGFVIDKFPISRPNLTFSTLTVSNMSPEDSSIYLCSALTGANYGYTFGSGTRLTVV.

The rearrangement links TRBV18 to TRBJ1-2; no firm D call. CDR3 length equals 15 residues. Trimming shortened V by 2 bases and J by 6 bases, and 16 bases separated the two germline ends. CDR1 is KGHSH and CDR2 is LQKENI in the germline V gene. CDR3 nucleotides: TGTGCCAGCTCACCAGGGAGGCAGCTCTCGGATGGCTACACCTTC. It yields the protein CASSPGRQLSDGYTF.

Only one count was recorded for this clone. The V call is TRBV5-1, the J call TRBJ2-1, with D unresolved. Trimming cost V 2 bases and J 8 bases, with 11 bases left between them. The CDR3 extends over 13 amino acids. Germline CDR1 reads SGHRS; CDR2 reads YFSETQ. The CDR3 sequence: CASSFSPADEQFF. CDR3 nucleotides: TGCGCCAGCAGCTTCAGCCCGGCGGATGAGCAGTTCTTC.

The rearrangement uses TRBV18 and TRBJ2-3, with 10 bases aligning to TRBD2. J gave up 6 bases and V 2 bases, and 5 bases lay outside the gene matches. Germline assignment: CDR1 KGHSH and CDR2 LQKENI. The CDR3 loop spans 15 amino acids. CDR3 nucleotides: TGTGCCAGCTCACCAGGGCTAGCGGGAGTGGATACGCAGTATTTT. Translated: CASSPGLAGVDTQYF.

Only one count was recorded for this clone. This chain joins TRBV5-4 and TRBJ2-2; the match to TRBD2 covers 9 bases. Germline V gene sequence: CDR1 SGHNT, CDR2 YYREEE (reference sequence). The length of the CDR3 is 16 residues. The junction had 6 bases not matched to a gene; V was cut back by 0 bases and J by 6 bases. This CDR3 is CASSLDPAGGSGELFF. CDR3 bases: TGTGCCAGCAGCTTGGATCCAGCGGGAGGCTCCGGGGAGCTGTTTTTT.

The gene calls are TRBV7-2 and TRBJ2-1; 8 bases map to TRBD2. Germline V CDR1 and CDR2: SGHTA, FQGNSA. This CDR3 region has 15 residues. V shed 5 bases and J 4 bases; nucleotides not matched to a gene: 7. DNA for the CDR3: TGTGCCAGCAGCCCCGTAGCGGGGACTTACAATGAGCAGTTCTTC. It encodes CASSPVAGTYNEQFF. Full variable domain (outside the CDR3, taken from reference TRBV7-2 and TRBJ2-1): GAGVSQSPSNKVTEKGKDVELRCDPISGHTALYWYRQSLGQGLEFLIYFQGNSAPDKSGLPSDRFSAERTGGSVSTLTIQRTQQEDSAVYLCASSPVAGTYNEQFFGPGTRLTVL.

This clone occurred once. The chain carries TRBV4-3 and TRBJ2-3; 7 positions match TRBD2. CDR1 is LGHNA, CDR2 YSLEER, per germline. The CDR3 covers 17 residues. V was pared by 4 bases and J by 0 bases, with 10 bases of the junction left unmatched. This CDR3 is CASSPGLASGSTDTQYF. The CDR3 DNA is TGCGCCAGCAGCCCCGGTTTGGCTAGCGGAAGCACAGATACGCAGTATTTT.

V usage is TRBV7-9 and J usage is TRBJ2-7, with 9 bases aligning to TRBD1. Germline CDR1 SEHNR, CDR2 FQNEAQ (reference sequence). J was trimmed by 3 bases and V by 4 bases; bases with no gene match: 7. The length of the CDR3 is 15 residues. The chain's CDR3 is CASSSPGTGSYEQYF. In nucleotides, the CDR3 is TGTGCCAGCAGCTCCCCCGGGACAGGGAGCTACGAGCAGTACTTC.

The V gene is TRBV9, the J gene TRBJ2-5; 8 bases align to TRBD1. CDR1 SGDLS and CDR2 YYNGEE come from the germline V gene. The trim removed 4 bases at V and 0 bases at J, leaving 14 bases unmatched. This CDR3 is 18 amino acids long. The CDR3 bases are TGTGCCAGCAGCCGTACAATCGGGGGACAGGCCAACCAAGAGACCCAGTACTTC. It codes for CASSRTIGGQANQETQYF.

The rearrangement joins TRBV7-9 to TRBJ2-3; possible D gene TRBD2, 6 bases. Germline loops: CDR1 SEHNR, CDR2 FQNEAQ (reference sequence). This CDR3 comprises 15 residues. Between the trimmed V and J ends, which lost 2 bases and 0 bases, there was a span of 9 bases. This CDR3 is CASSLFSGSTDTQYF. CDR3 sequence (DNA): TGTGCCAGCAGCTTATTTAGCGGCAGCACAGATACGCAGTATTTT.

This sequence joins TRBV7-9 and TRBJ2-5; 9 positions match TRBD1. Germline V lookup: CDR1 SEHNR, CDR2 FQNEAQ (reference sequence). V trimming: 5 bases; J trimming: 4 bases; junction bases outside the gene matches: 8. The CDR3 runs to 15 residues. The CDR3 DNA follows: TGTGCCAGCAGCGTTACAGGGGGCTCTGGAGAGACCCAGTACTTC. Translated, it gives CASSVTGGSGETQYF.

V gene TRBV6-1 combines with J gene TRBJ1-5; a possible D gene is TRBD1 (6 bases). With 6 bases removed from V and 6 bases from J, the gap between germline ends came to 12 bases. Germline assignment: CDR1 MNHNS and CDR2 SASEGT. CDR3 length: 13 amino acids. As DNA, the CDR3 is TGTGCCAGCAGCGCAACAGGGTCTCAGCCCCAGCATTTT. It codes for CASSATGSQPQHF.

The chain's CDR3 is CASSTGGGSQPQHF. CDR3 DNA sequence: TGTGCCAGTAGTACCGGGGGAGGATCTCAGCCCCAGCATTTT. V usage is TRBV19 and J usage is TRBJ1-5, with D tentatively TRBD1 (5 bases). The CDR3 has 14 residues. The ends were cut back, 4 bases at V and 6 bases at J, with 13 bases in the middle. CDR1 and CDR2 from the germline V gene are LNHDA and SQIVND (reference sequence).

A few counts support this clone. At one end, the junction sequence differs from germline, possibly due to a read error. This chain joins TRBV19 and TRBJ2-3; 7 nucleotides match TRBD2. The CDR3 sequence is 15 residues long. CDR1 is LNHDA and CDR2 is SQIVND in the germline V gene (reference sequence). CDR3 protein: CASRLWEGGTDTQYF. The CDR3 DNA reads TGTGCCAGTAGGCTGTGGGAGGGAGGCACCGATACGCAGTATTTT.

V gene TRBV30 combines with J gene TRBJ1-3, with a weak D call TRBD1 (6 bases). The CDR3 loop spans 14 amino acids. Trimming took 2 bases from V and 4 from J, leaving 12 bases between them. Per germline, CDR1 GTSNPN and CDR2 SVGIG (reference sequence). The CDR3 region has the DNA TGTGCCTGGAGTCGACCTGACAGGGGAAACACCATATATTTT. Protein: CAWSRPDRGNTIYF. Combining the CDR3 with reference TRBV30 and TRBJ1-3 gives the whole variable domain SQTIHQWPATLVQPVGSPLSLECTVEGTSNPNLYWYRQAAGRGLQLLFYSVGIGQISSEVPQNLSASRPQDRQFILSSKKLLLSDSGFYLCAWSRPDRGNTIYFGEGSWLTVV.

The DNA for the CDR3 is TGTGCCAGCAGTTCTCGGACAGGACTTCACGACGAGCAGTACTTC. Protein: CASSSRTGLHDEQYF. The chain employs TRBV27 and TRBJ2-7; 7 bases map to TRBD1. Germline V gene sequence: CDR1 MNHEY, CDR2 SMNVEV (reference sequence). Trimming took 4 bases from V and 5 from J; bases not matched to a gene: 11. The CDR3 totals 15 residues.